This T cell receptor beta chain was retrieved from a study of blood T cell repertoires in COVID-19. Study summary: Samples representing acute and convalescent COVID-19 were sourced from the United States, Italy and Spain. T cells, B-cell-depleted T cells, or PBMCs provided the cDNA or gDNA that served as material.

The assay was immunoSEQ multiplex PCR, and TCRdb's table has in-frame clones only and misses some. The sample carries around 170,000 clones, about four fifths recorded once. The length of the CDR3 is 15 residues. The ends lost 4 bases at V and 3 bases at J; junction bases unmatched: 9. Germline loops: CDR1 LGHNA, CDR2 YSLEER. The chain has TRBV4-3 and TRBJ2-7; 7 bases are shared with TRBD2. This receptor was taken from a woman in her seventies with COVID-19, enrolled during active disease. The sequencing input was peripheral blood. CDR3 DNA sequence: TGCGCCAGCAGCCTAGGGGCTAGCGGATACTACGAGCAGTACTTC. Translating gives CASSLGASGYYEQYF.